This TCR beta chain is from a study of blood T cell repertoires in COVID-19. Overall study: Specimens from acute and convalescent COVID-19 originated in the United States, Italy and Spain. T cells, B-cell-depleted T cells, or PBMCs supplied cDNA or gDNA.

The CDR3 spans 14 residues. V was clipped by 6 bases and J by 9 bases; unmatched bases: 9. From germline, CDR1 is MDHEN and CDR2 SYDVKM. The data were produced by immunoSEQ multiplex PCR, yet TCRdb's version contains in-frame clones alone and is incomplete. The sample carries about 250,000 clones, around 86% recorded once. This clonotype originated in a woman aged 55-69 years who had recovered from COVID-19. Sequencing was done on a sample of peripheral blood. The V gene is TRBV28, the J gene TRBJ2-1; TRBD1 matches at 9 bases. CDR3 DNA: TGTGCCAGCAGGTGGGACAGGGTTCCTGGTGAGCAGTTCTTC. Its protein is CASRWDRVPGEQFF.